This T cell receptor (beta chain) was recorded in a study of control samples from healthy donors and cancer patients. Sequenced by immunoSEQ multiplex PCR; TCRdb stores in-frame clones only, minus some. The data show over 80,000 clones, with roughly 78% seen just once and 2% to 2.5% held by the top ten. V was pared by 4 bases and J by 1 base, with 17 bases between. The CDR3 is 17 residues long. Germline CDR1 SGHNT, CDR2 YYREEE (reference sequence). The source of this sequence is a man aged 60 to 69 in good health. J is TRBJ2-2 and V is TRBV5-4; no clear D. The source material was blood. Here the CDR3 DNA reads TGTGCCAGCAGCCCCCCCGGACGAGACAAGAACACCGGGGAGCTGTTTTTT. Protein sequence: CASSPPGRDKNTGELFF.